The rows below give T cell receptor beta chains drawn from one sample of a study of neurological immune-mediated disorders. TCRdb re-called the 5' RACE reads through MiXCR, storing one row per CDR3 protein. The sample includes about 59,000 distinct CDR3 sequences, around 3.8% seen only once; the top ten take roughly 2%. The material sequenced was PBMCs. These receptors originate from a woman aged 45 to 65 with multiple sclerosis. CDR3s include the opening cysteine and the closing phenylalanine or tryptophan. Each record gives: D gene, J gene, V gene, clone size, CDR3 protein, CDR3 DNA. A D gene is named only where the DNA matches it firmly. The listing skips clone size in some rows; elsewhere it reads once, few, many or a size class.

D gene: .; J gene: TRBJ1-1; V gene: TRBV20-1; clone size: many; CDR3 protein: CSAKPMAYTEAFF; CDR3 DNA: TGCAGTGCTAAGCCCATGGCCTACACTGAAGCTTTCTTT
D gene: TRBD1; J gene: TRBJ2-7; V gene: TRBV19; clone size: few; CDR3 protein: CASKTGLASYEQYF; CDR3 DNA: TGTGCCAGTAAGACAGGGTTGGCGTCCTACGAGCAGTACTTC
D gene: .; J gene: TRBJ2-3; V gene: TRBV5-1; clone size: many; CDR3 protein: CASSLVLDRGTDTQYF; CDR3 DNA: TGCGCCAGCAGCTTGGTCTTGGATAGGGGGACAGATACGCAGTATTTT
D gene: TRBD1; J gene: TRBJ2-7; V gene: TRBV2; clone size: many; CDR3 protein: CASSRDRGSFEQYF; CDR3 DNA: TGTGCCAGCAGCCGGGACAGGGGGTCGTTTGAGCAGTACTTC
D gene: .; J gene: TRBJ1-1; V gene: TRBV12-3/TRBV12-4; clone size: many; CDR3 protein: CASTATAANTEAFF; CDR3 DNA: TGTGCCAGCACTGCGACAGCGGCGAACACTGAAGCTTTCTTT
D gene: .; J gene: TRBJ1-2; V gene: TRBV12-3/TRBV12-4; clone size: many; CDR3 protein: CASSLGSYYGYTF; CDR3 DNA: TGTGCCAGCAGTTTAGGGAGTTACTATGGCTACACCTTC
D gene: TRBD1; J gene: TRBJ1-4; V gene: TRBV7-2; clone size: many; CDR3 protein: CASSLMGGGVEKLFF; CDR3 DNA: TGTGCCAGCAGCTTAATGGGAGGGGGCGTAGAAAAACTGTTTTTT
D gene: .; J gene: TRBJ1-5; V gene: TRBV12-3/TRBV12-4; clone size: many; CDR3 protein: CASSYLGQSQPQHF; CDR3 DNA: TGTGCCAGCAGTTACCTAGGACAGTCTCAGCCCCAGCATTTT
D gene: .; J gene: TRBJ1-3; V gene: TRBV5-7; clone size: many; CDR3 protein: CASSCLTDSGNTIYF; CDR3 DNA: TGTGCCAGCAGCTGTTTGACAGACTCTGGAAACACCATATATTTT
D gene: .; J gene: TRBJ1-1; V gene: TRBV16; clone size: many; CDR3 protein: CASSQSTGNTEAFF; CDR3 DNA: TGTGCCAGCAGCCAATCGACGGGGAACACTGAAGCTTTCTTT
D gene: TRBD2; J gene: TRBJ2-4; V gene: TRBV5-6; clone size: many; CDR3 protein: CASSLEVVRRTSGSNIQYF; CDR3 DNA: TGTGCCAGCAGCTTGGAGGTGGTTAGGAGGACTAGCGGGAGTAACATTCAGTACTTC
D gene: TRBD1; J gene: TRBJ2-1; V gene: TRBV12-3/TRBV12-4; clone size: many; CDR3 protein: CASSSRDRGNNEQFF; CDR3 DNA: TGTGCCAGCAGTTCCCGGGACAGGGGGAACAATGAGCAGTTCTTC
D gene: .; J gene: TRBJ2-2; V gene: TRBV6-5; clone size: many; CDR3 protein: CASSRITGELFF; CDR3 DNA: TGTGCCAGCAGCCGCATCACCGGGGAGCTGTTTTTT
D gene: TRBD2; J gene: TRBJ2-2; V gene: TRBV4-2; clone size: many; CDR3 protein: CASSQLAGDTGELFF; CDR3 DNA: TGTGCCAGCAGCCAACTAGCGGGAGACACCGGGGAGCTGTTTTTT
D gene: .; J gene: TRBJ1-1; V gene: TRBV2; clone size: many; CDR3 protein: CASSEGNTEAFF; CDR3 DNA: TGTGCCAGCAGTGAAGGCAACACTGAAGCTTTCTTT
D gene: TRBD1; J gene: TRBJ2-7; V gene: TRBV7-3; clone size: many; CDR3 protein: CASSWDRAYEQYF; CDR3 DNA: TGTGCCAGCAGCTGGGACAGGGCCTACGAGCAGTACTTC
D gene: TRBD1; J gene: TRBJ1-5; V gene: TRBV7-2; clone size: .; CDR3 protein: CASSVQGGSNQPQNF; CDR3 DNA: TGTGCCAGCAGCGTACAGGGGGGAAGCAATCAGCCCCAGAATTTT
D gene: .; J gene: TRBJ2-2; V gene: TRBV5-1; clone size: many; CDR3 protein: CASSLVEVRAGELFF; CDR3 DNA: TGCGCCAGCAGCTTGGTGGAGGTCCGGGCCGGGGAGCTGTTTTTT
D gene: .; J gene: TRBJ2-5; V gene: TRBV5-5; clone size: many; CDR3 protein: CASSPFDGKETQYF; CDR3 DNA: TGTGCCAGCAGCCCCTTCGACGGAAAAGAGACCCAGTACTTC
D gene: TRBD2; J gene: TRBJ2-5; V gene: TRBV5-1; clone size: many; CDR3 protein: CASSAGTSGKETQYF; CDR3 DNA: TGCGCCAGCAGCGCGGGGACTAGCGGGAAAGAGACCCAGTACTTC
D gene: .; J gene: TRBJ1-2; V gene: TRBV19; clone size: few; CDR3 protein: CASSLEGRSHGYTF; CDR3 DNA: TGTGCCAGTAGTCTCGAGGGACGGAGCCATGGCTACACCTTC
D gene: .; J gene: TRBJ2-7; V gene: TRBV3-1; clone size: many; CDR3 protein: CASSQGSYEQYF; CDR3 DNA: TGTGCCAGCAGCCAAGGGAGTTACGAGCAGTACTTC
D gene: .; J gene: TRBJ1-5; V gene: TRBV10-3; clone size: .; CDR3 protein: CAISDGNQPQNF; CDR3 DNA: TGTGCCATCAGTGATGGAAATCAGCCCCAGAATTTT
D gene: .; J gene: TRBJ2-2; V gene: TRBV12-3/TRBV12-4; clone size: many; CDR3 protein: CASSLRHNTGELFF; CDR3 DNA: TGTGCCAGCAGTTTGAGACATAACACCGGGGAGCTGTTTTTT
D gene: .; J gene: TRBJ1-1; V gene: TRBV18; clone size: few; CDR3 protein: CASSRGGDTEAFF; CDR3 DNA: TGTGCCAGCTCACGAGGGGGGGACACTGAAGCTTTCTTT
D gene: TRBD1; J gene: TRBJ1-5; V gene: TRBV7-2; clone size: many; CDR3 protein: CASSSYRQGIQNF; CDR3 DNA: TGTGCCAGCAGCTCCTACCGACAGGGAATCCAGAATTTT
D gene: .; J gene: TRBJ2-5; V gene: TRBV29-1; clone size: many; CDR3 protein: CSVVINGGVETQYF; CDR3 DNA: TGCAGCGTTGTAATAAACGGGGGAGTCGAGACCCAGTACTTC
D gene: .; J gene: TRBJ1-1; V gene: TRBV6-2/TRBV6-3; clone size: many; CDR3 protein: CASSYSRNTEAFF; CDR3 DNA: TGTGCCAGCAGTTACTCGAGGAACACTGAAGCTTTCTTT
D gene: .; J gene: TRBJ1-3; V gene: TRBV20-1; clone size: many; CDR3 protein: CSAEGHRGDGNTIYF; CDR3 DNA: TGCAGTGCTGAGGGACACCGCGGGGATGGAAACACCATATATTTT
D gene: TRBD1; J gene: TRBJ2-6; V gene: TRBV20-1; clone size: many; CDR3 protein: CSAPDRGGTGANVLTF; CDR3 DNA: TGCAGTGCACCGGACAGGGGAGGGACTGGGGCCAACGTCCTGACTTTC
D gene: .; J gene: TRBJ1-2; V gene: TRBV6-2/TRBV6-3; clone size: many; CDR3 protein: CASSSSRGGPLHGYTF; CDR3 DNA: TGTGCCAGCAGTTCCTCCCGGGGAGGGCCTTTGCATGGCTACACCTTC
D gene: .; J gene: TRBJ1-1; V gene: TRBV2; clone size: many; CDR3 protein: CASRTQGGGEAFF; CDR3 DNA: TGTGCCAGCAGGACGCAGGGCGGGGGTGAAGCTTTCTTT
D gene: .; J gene: TRBJ1-2; V gene: TRBV5-1; clone size: many; CDR3 protein: CASSFSSGEVYGYTF; CDR3 DNA: TGCGCCAGCAGCTTTAGCTCCGGTGAGGTCTATGGCTACACCTTC
D gene: TRBD2; J gene: TRBJ2-1; V gene: TRBV20-1; clone size: .; CDR3 protein: CSVTSGDRVGSYNEQFF; CDR3 DNA: TGCAGTGTGACTAGCGGGGACCGGGTAGGTTCCTACAATGAGCAGTTCTTC
D gene: TRBD2; J gene: TRBJ2-5; V gene: TRBV12-3/TRBV12-4; clone size: .; CDR3 protein: CASSPGTSGRGETQYF; CDR3 DNA: TGTGCCAGCAGCCCCGGGACTAGCGGGAGGGGGGAGACCCAGTACTTC
D gene: .; J gene: TRBJ1-1; V gene: TRBV12-3/TRBV12-4; clone size: .; CDR3 protein: CASSLAAGAAEAFF; CDR3 DNA: TGTGCCAGCAGTTTAGCGGCGGGCGCGGCTGAAGCTTTCTTT
D gene: .; J gene: TRBJ2-1; V gene: TRBV20-1; clone size: many; CDR3 protein: CSAITKRTRNEQFF; CDR3 DNA: TGCAGTGCTATCACGAAAAGGACTCGCAATGAGCAGTTCTTC
D gene: TRBD2; J gene: TRBJ2-6; V gene: TRBV15; clone size: many; CDR3 protein: CATSRDQGLAGGPGGANVLTF; CDR3 DNA: TGTGCCACCAGCAGAGATCAGGGACTAGCGGGAGGGCCGGGAGGGGCCAACGTCCTGACTTTC
D gene: .; J gene: TRBJ1-1; V gene: TRBV20-1; clone size: few; CDR3 protein: CSARDGGTEAFF; CDR3 DNA: TGCAGTGCTAGAGATGGTGGGACTGAAGCTTTCTTT
D gene: .; J gene: TRBJ2-2; V gene: TRBV24-1; clone size: many; CDR3 protein: CATSDLNGENTGELFF; CDR3 DNA: TGTGCCACCAGTGATTTGAACGGAGAGAACACCGGGGAGCTGTTTTTT
D gene: .; J gene: TRBJ1-5; V gene: TRBV20-1; clone size: .; CDR3 protein: CSAIPRGGAQPQHF; CDR3 DNA: TGCAGTGCTATTCCTCGGGGAGGGGCTCAGCCCCAGCATTTT
D gene: TRBD2; J gene: TRBJ2-3; V gene: TRBV20-1; clone size: many; CDR3 protein: CSARGYPSGISTDTQYF; CDR3 DNA: TGCAGTGCTAGAGGATACCCGAGCGGGATCAGCACAGATACGCAGTATTTT
D gene: .; J gene: TRBJ2-1; V gene: TRBV5-8; clone size: many; CDR3 protein: CASSRRGENEQFF; CDR3 DNA: TGTGCCAGCAGCCGAAGGGGGGAGAATGAGCAGTTCTTC
D gene: TRBD2; J gene: TRBJ2-7; V gene: TRBV29-1; clone size: many; CDR3 protein: CSVAASGSYEQYF; CDR3 DNA: TGCAGCGTTGCCGCTAGCGGGAGCTACGAGCAGTACTTC
D gene: TRBD2; J gene: TRBJ2-5; V gene: TRBV6-5; clone size: .; CDR3 protein: CASSYGLAGAQETQYF; CDR3 DNA: TGTGCCAGCAGTTATGGACTAGCGGGGGCCCAAGAGACCCAGTACTTC
D gene: .; J gene: TRBJ1-2; V gene: TRBV29-1; clone size: many; CDR3 protein: CSASRGYGYTF; CDR3 DNA: TGCAGCGCTAGCCGCGGCTATGGCTACACCTTC
D gene: .; J gene: TRBJ2-7; V gene: TRBV6-1; clone size: .; CDR3 protein: CASSEAVAYEQYF; CDR3 DNA: TGTGCCAGCAGTGAAGCAGTAGCCTACGAGCAATACTTC